This TCR beta chain was identified in a study of blood T cell repertoires in COVID-19. Study information: Samples representing acute and convalescent COVID-19 were sourced from the United States, Italy and Spain. PBMCs, B-cell-depleted T cells, or T cells were the source of the cDNA or gDNA that made up the material.

In the source study's methods: Amplification of reference gene primers provided the estimated nucleated cell counts. Assay: immunoSEQ multiplex PCR; the TCRdb copy retains only in-frame clones and omits some. That table furnishes V, J and clone size, whereas the DNA furnished D and trimming. The table lists roughly 110,000 clones, about 80% of them singletons, with roughly 4% in the top ten. The CDR3 totals 17 residues. This clone showed up just a few times. The receptor was isolated from a man in his 70s with acute or convalescent COVID-19. The sequencing sample was made of peripheral blood. The chain recombines TRBV21-1 with TRBJ2-7; TRBD2, the table's D call, lacks a check against the DNA. TRBV21-1 is deemed a pseudogene. The CDR3 loop is CASSKGSSRLLSYEQYF. DNA of the CDR3: TGTGCCAGCAGCAAAGGGTCATCTAGGTTACTCTCCTACGAGCAGTACTTC.